The 25 T cell receptor beta chains reported below all come from one sample, sequenced in a study of OX40 agonist ivuxolimab in advanced cancers. Library preparation employed the immunoSEQ multiplex PCR assay. As stored in TCRdb, this immuneACCESS dataset retains in-frame rearrangements with V and J assigned. A fraction of the clones does not appear; measured against another copy, unresolved V genes explain less than half of the discrepancy, and the remainder lacks a known reason. Recorded for this sample are some 70,000 clones; just over 85% of them occurred a single time. The ten biggest clones cover 0.6% to 0.8% of the sample. Sequences were derived from CD4+ or CD8+ T cells sorted from blood, sampled in a trial of the OX40 agonist ivuxolimab. These receptors were taken from an adult with an advanced solid tumor such as melanoma, head and neck, liver or kidney cancer.

V is TRBV5-6 and J is TRBJ1-2, with D possibly being TRBD1 (6 bases). Trimming took 4 bases from V and 8 from J, leaving 18 bases between them. Germline V gene lookup returns CDR1 SGHDT and CDR2 YYEEEE. The CDR3 has 14 residues. The CDR3 DNA sequence: TGTGCCAGCAGCCCCCGACAGGCCCTCCCGGGCTACACCTTC. It is translated as CASSPRQALPGYTF.

The rearrangement uses TRBV7-2 and TRBJ2-1; D possibly corresponds to TRBD2 (6 bases). This CDR3 contains 14 residues. The V end lost 7 bases, the J end lost 9 bases, and 19 bases lay between the germline ends. Per germline, CDR1 SGHTA and CDR2 FQGNSA. The CDR3 region is CASNPSPGVGEQFF. The CDR3 DNA follows: TGTGCCAGCAACCCCAGTCCGGGAGTGGGTGAGCAGTTCTTC.

The genes are TRBV7-2 and TRBJ2-1, with TRBD1 identical over 7 bases. The CDR3 consists of 16 residues. Trimming cost V 4 bases and J 9 bases; bases outside gene matches: 15. CDR1 is SGHTA and CDR2 is FQGNSA in the germline V gene. CDR3 sequence reads: CASSSPPPWNRGEQFF. The CDR3 DNA reads TGTGCCAGCAGCTCCCCTCCGCCCTGGAACAGGGGTGAGCAGTTCTTC.

CDR3 coding DNA: TGTGCCAGCAGCTCCCCGACAGGGGGGACGTGGGCTAATGAAAAACTGTTTTTT. Protein: CASSSPTGGTWANEKLFF. This sequence joins TRBV7-9 and TRBJ1-4; 9 bases match TRBD1. V lost 4 bases and J lost 3; bases outside the gene matches: 12. This CDR3 has 18 amino acids. Per the germline V gene, CDR1 is SEHNR and CDR2 is FQNEAQ (reference sequence).

This clone was recorded only once. The chain recombines TRBV5-6 with TRBJ1-1; D is possibly TRBD1 (5 bases). The CDR3 spans 13 residues. Germline V gene sequence: CDR1 SGHDT, CDR2 YYEEEE. The V gene lost 5 bases and the J gene lost 2 bases, with 10 bases spanning the gap. The CDR3 here is CASSKDTNTEAFF. The CDR3 DNA follows: TGTGCCAGCAGTAAGGACACTAACACTGAAGCTTTCTTT.

V gene TRBV19 combines with J gene TRBJ2-2, with 8 bases fitting TRBD2. Germline trimming cut 3 bases from V and 4 bases from J; bases unmatched to any gene: 19. Germline V lookup: CDR1 LNHDA, CDR2 SQIVND (reference sequence). CDR3 length equals 20 residues. The CDR3 here is CASSIRGGRSKTGPTGELFF. The CDR3 DNA reads as TGTGCCAGTAGTATCAGGGGCGGGAGGTCCAAAACGGGACCCACCGGGGAGCTGTTTTTT.

The sample holds one count of this clone. This chain uses TRBV6-1 with TRBJ2-1; D not certain. The germline V gene encodes CDR1 MNHNS and CDR2 SASEGT. There are 12 residues in the CDR3. V was clipped by 1 base and J by 16 bases, with 14 bases between them. CDR3 loop: CASSEVLPLYFF. The CDR3 nucleotides are TGTGCCAGCAGTGAAGTCCTCCCCCTGTATTTCTTC.

V is TRBV29-1 and J is TRBJ2-7; D may be TRBD2 (7 bases). The CDR3 length is 15 residues. Per the germline V gene, CDR1 is SQVTM and CDR2 is ANQGSEA. Trimming took 3 bases from V and 2 from J, leaving 17 bases between them. CDR3 amino acids: CSVEGGRDKTYEQYF. DNA for the CDR3: TGCAGCGTTGAGGGGGGGCGGGACAAAACCTACGAGCAGTACTTC.

The J gene is TRBJ1-5, the V gene TRBV27; D is uncertain. Germline V gene data show CDR1 as MNHEY and CDR2 as SMNVEV (reference sequence). The CDR3 runs 15 residues. Trimming shortened V by 2 bases and J by 5 bases, and 13 bases separated the two germline ends. Here the CDR3 reads CASSLLPSPDQPQHF. In DNA, the CDR3 is TGTGCCAGCAGTTTACTTCCCAGTCCTGATCAGCCCCAGCATTTT.

The CDR3, as DNA: TGTGCCAGCAGTTACGCAGGGGATTTTGGGCCCCAGCATTTT. The encoded protein is CASSYAGDFGPQHF. V usage is TRBV6-6 and J usage is TRBJ1-5; D perhaps matches TRBD1 (6 bases). The V end was cut by 2 bases, the J end by 9 bases, with 14 bases between. The CDR3 is 14 amino acids. CDR1 is MNHNY and CDR2 is SVGAGI in the germline V gene (reference sequence).

CDR3 amino acids: CASSRLTSGRRADEQYF. The CDR3 region has the DNA TGTGCCAGCAGTCGCCTAACTAGCGGGAGAAGAGCGGACGAGCAGTACTTC. The chain employs TRBV27 and TRBJ2-7; TRBD2 aligns across 11 bases. Looked up from germline, CDR1 is MNHEY and CDR2 is SMNVEV (reference sequence). This CDR3 has 17 amino acids. V lost 5 bases to trimming and J lost 5 bases; unmatched junction nucleotides: 14.

This clone was found once. The rearrangement uses TRBV19 and TRBJ2-2, with D unclear. CDR3 size: 14 residues. The germline gives CDR1 LNHDA, CDR2 SQIVND (reference sequence). V lost 3 bases and J 6 bases, leaving 11 bases between the germline ends. CDR3 nucleotide sequence: TGTGCCAGTAGTATTCGACCAGGCCCCGGGGAGCTGTTTTTT. Residues: CASSIRPGPGELFF.

In this sample, this clone turned up once. This chain uses TRBV30 with TRBJ1-5; the match to TRBD1 covers 11 bases. Germline loops: CDR1 GTSNPN, CDR2 SVGIG (reference sequence). J was trimmed by 2 bases and V by 2 bases; bases with no gene match: 11. CDR3 length: 18 amino acids. The CDR3 is CAWSSTGTGGFGNQPQHF. The CDR3 DNA sequence: TGTGCCTGGAGTTCCACCGGGACAGGGGGTTTTGGCAATCAGCCCCAGCATTTT.

The chain uses TRBV21-1 and TRBJ1-4. TRBV21-1 is marked as a pseudogene. This CDR3 has 17 amino acids. In DNA form, the CDR3 reads TGTGCCAGCAGCAAAGAATACCAGGGACCGGCTAATGAAAAACTGTTTTTT. Its protein is CASSKEYQGPANEKLFF.

The chain joins TRBV4-1 to TRBJ2-1; TRBD2 matches at 8 bases. V was clipped by 1 base and J by 4 bases; unmatched bases: 3. Germline V gives CDR1 MGHRA, CDR2 YSYEKL. This CDR3 comprises 15 residues. The CDR3 DNA is TGCGCCAGCAGCCAAGTTACTAGCGGATACAATGAGCAGTTCTTC. Translated: CASSQVTSGYNEQFF.

This chain connects TRBV6-4 to TRBJ2-1; no definite D call. V lost 0 bases, J lost 2 bases, and 8 bases lay in between. The CDR3 runs to 15 residues. Germline loops: CDR1 MRHNA, CDR2 SNTAGT. The CDR3 sequence is CASSDSGSPYNEQFF. The CDR3 bases are TGTGCCAGCAGTGACTCTGGCAGCCCCTACAATGAGCAGTTCTTC.

The chain couples TRBV10-3 to TRBJ2-3; D remains unclear. Deletions cut 3 bases from V and 3 bases from J, with 10 bases between. CDR1 is ENHRY, CDR2 SYGVKD, per germline. The CDR3 contains 14 residues. The CDR3 DNA reads as TGTGCCATCAGTGACAGGTTGGGGACAGATACGCAGTATTTT. Its protein product is CAISDRLGTDTQYF.

The V and J genes are TRBV18 and TRBJ1-1; TRBD1 aligns across 9 bases. Germline V gene sequence: CDR1 KGHSH, CDR2 LQKENI. The CDR3 contains 13 residues. With V trimmed by 4 bases and J by 6 bases, 3 bases remained unmatched. The CDR3 region is CASSLGTGSEAFF. The CDR3 region has the DNA TGTGCCAGCTCACTCGGGACAGGGTCTGAAGCTTTCTTT.

The genes are TRBV4-3 and TRBJ2-7; TRBD2 is a possible D gene (6 bases). V was pared by 0 bases and J by 9 bases, with 18 bases between. CDR1 is LGHNA, CDR2 YSLEER, per germline. This CDR3 comprises 15 residues. CDR3 nucleotide sequence: TGCGCCAGCAGCCAAGATGGAGGGCGTCCGGGACGGCAGTACTTC. It specifies CASSQDGGRPGRQYF.

V usage is TRBV10-3 and J usage is TRBJ2-3; D may correspond to TRBD1 or TRBD2 (6 bases each). Looked up from germline, CDR1 is ENHRY and CDR2 is SYGVKD. V was clipped by 6 bases and J by 0 bases, with 10 bases between them. There are 14 residues in the CDR3. DNA of the CDR3: TGTGCCATCAGAACAGGGACTAGCACAGATACGCAGTATTTT. Its protein product is CAIRTGTSTDTQYF.

The J gene is TRBJ2-7, the V gene TRBV7-2; tentatively, D is TRBD2 (6 bases). CDR1 is SGHTA, CDR2 FQGNSA, per germline. The CDR3 covers 13 residues. Trimming took off 5 bases at V and 3 bases at J, with 11 bases between the two ends. This CDR3 is CASSRDSNYEQYF. As DNA, the CDR3 is TGTGCCAGCAGCCGGGACTCGAACTACGAGCAGTACTTC.

The rearrangement uses TRBV4-3 and TRBJ1-4, with D uncertain. Germline lookup yields CDR1 LGHNA and CDR2 YSLEER. V was cut by 0 bases and J by 13 bases, with 15 bases left in between. The CDR3 spans 14 residues. CDR3 amino acids: CASSQDKDIAGLFF. The DNA of the CDR3 is TGCGCCAGCAGCCAAGATAAGGATATTGCGGGACTGTTTTTT.

V usage is TRBV6-1 and J usage is TRBJ2-1, with TRBD1 identical over 7 bases. The CDR3 loop spans 14 amino acids. After removal of 5 bases from V and 5 bases from J, the junction contained 6 bases not matched to a gene. The V gene's germline CDR1 is MNHNS and CDR2 SASEGT. The CDR3 spells CASSSGQYDNEQFF. The CDR3 coding sequence is TGTGCCAGCAGTTCGGGACAGTACGACAATGAGCAGTTCTTC.

The rearrangement uses TRBV30 and TRBJ1-1; TRBD1 is a possible D gene (5 bases). CDR1 and CDR2 (germline): GTSNPN, SVGIG (reference sequence). V lost 2 bases and J lost 5, with 9 bases in between. The length of the CDR3 is 12 residues. CDR3 nucleotides: TGTGCCTGGAGTCCCTGGGGGACTGAAGCTTTCTTT. Its protein product is CAWSPWGTEAFF.

This chain joins TRBV7-2 and TRBJ2-4; 8 bases match TRBD2. This CDR3 region has 14 residues. The ends lost 5 bases at V and 4 bases at J; junction bases unmatched: 4. Germline V gives CDR1 SGHTA, CDR2 FQGNSA. In nucleotides, the CDR3 is TGTGCCAGCAGCCTGACTAGCGCAAAAAACATTCAGTACTTC. Protein sequence: CASSLTSAKNIQYF.